This TCR beta chain was documented in a study of T-cell memory formation after mild COVID-19. A single record per CDR3 protein comes from TCRdb applying MiXCR to the 5' RACE reads. Here the sample spans 85,000 to 130,000 distinct CDR3 sequences, 9.5% to 15% being singletons. Notes on this clonotype: Its antigen is currently unknown.

Study observations and caveats: Clones that contracted from day 15 to 85 had balanced CD4/CD8; later expanders were CD4+ biased. Some responding clones appeared in pre-infection memory, suggesting cross-reactive memory joined.

CDR3 length equals 16 residues. Trimming shortened V by 5 bases and J by 0 bases, and 16 bases separated the two germline ends. Germline loops: CDR1 MGHRA, CDR2 YSYEKL. The TCR originated in an adult woman who had mild COVID-19 (a few samples of this study predate the infection). Cell type and time point are not known. Sequencing used PBMCs or a T cell subset sorted from them (not recorded which). The rearrangement links TRBV4-1 to TRBJ1-1; D not certain. Here the CDR3 reads CASSSLGQAVNTEAFF. CDR3 sequence (DNA): TGCGCCAGCAGCTCCCTTGGCCAGGCCGTGAACACTGAAGCTTTCTTT.